This T cell receptor beta chain was documented in a study of T cell changes during pregnancy in multiple sclerosis. Clones were sequenced by immunoSEQ multiplex PCR, and TCRdb holds only the in-frame ones, with some missing. The data contain about 36,000 clones, around 92% of them singletons. The CDR3 contains 14 residues. Germline trimming cut 4 bases from V and 4 bases from J; bases unmatched to any gene: 4. Germline V gives CDR1 SGHNT, CDR2 YYREEE (reference sequence). The TCR originated in a female donor with multiple sclerosis, enrolled in a pregnancy study. The material was CD4+ T cells from peripheral blood mononuclear cells, obtained after pregnancy. This sequence joins TRBV5-4 and TRBJ2-3; 9 positions agree with TRBD1. CDR3: CASSTGGRADTQYF. The CDR3 DNA reads TGTGCCAGCAGCACAGGGGGCAGGGCAGATACGCAGTATTTT. The full variable domain, with the rest looked up from reference TRBV5-4 and TRBJ2-3, is ETGVTQSPTHLIKTRGQQVTLRCSSQSGHNTVSWYQQALGQGPQFIFQYYREEENGRGNFPPRFSGLQFPNYSSELNVNALELDDSALYLCASSTGGRADTQYFGPGTRLTVL.